This TCR beta chain was documented in a study of T cells after yellow fever vaccination. Notes on the study in general: The bulk population could contribute abundant contaminating clonotypes to FACS-sorted repertoires. Most clones from primary vaccination resurfaced after the booster (approximately 97% CD4, 70% to 90% CD8). Shared CD4/CD8 clonotypes were a small share, likely from convergent recombination.

Points on this clonotype: Its target is unknown.

Germline V lookup: CDR1 ENHRY, CDR2 SYGVKD. The germline V and J ends were trimmed by 10 bases and 0 bases, with 17 bases remaining between them. CDR3 length: 15 amino acids. The study made its TCR cDNA through 5'RACE template switching. That step introduced a universal primer site along with UMIs. TCRdb re-called the 5' RACE reads with MiXCR, one entry per CDR3 protein. Counted here are hundreds of thousands of distinct CDR3 sequences, 9% to 15% occurring once; the ten biggest clones make up 15%. The sample was PBMCs, taken on the day of the yellow fever booster vaccination. The chain joins TRBV10-3 to TRBJ2-3; tentative D call: TRBD2 (6 bases). This sequence originates from a man aged 25 to 40 who received the YFV17D yellow fever vaccine. In DNA, the CDR3 is TGTGCCACGGGGACTCACACCATTAGCACAGATACGCAGTATTTT. The encoded protein is CATGTHTISTDTQYF.